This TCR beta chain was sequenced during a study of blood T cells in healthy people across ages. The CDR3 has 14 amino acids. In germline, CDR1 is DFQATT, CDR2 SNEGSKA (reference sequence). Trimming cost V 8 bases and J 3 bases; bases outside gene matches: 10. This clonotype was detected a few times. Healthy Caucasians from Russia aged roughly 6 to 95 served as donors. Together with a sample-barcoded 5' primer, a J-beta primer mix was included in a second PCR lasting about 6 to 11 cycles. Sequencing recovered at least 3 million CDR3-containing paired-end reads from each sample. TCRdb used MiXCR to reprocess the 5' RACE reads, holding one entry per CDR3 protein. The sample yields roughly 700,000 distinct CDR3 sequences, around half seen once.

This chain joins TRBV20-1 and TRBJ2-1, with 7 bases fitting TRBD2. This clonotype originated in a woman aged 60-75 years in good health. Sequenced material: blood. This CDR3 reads CSPPPGLDYNEQFF. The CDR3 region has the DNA TGCAGTCCACCCCCCGGACTAGACTACAATGAGCAGTTCTTC.